This T cell receptor beta chain was identified in a study of T-cell reconstitution after alpha-beta-depleted transplantation in children. General study results and limits: There were some patients whose high TCRbeta diversity at day 60 came from surviving recipient T cells and thymic progenitors. About two months after transplant, alpha-beta T cells reportedly came from several hundred expanded graft clones. T-cell numbers and diversity one year post-transplant derived largely from freshly generated T cells.

In germline, CDR1 is SGHTA, CDR2 FQGTGA. V lost 1 base to trimming and J lost 8 bases; unmatched junction nucleotides: 8. The CDR3 has 15 residues. As concerns this clonotype: Its target is not known.

TCRbeta library preparation incorporated unique molecular identifiers. Each CDR3 protein gets one entry after TCRdb re-called the PCR reads with MiXCR. The sample shows fewer than 150,000 distinct CDR3 sequences, 8.5% to 10% of them seen only once. The TCR originated in a girl younger than two who had a stem cell transplant for combined immunodeficiency, so the T cells may come from the graft donor. Material: PBMCs, mostly from graft donor cells, obtained 180 days after TCRalphabeta/CD19-depleted stem cell transplant. J is TRBJ2-1 and V is TRBV7-3; 7 bases are a match to TRBD2. In DNA form, the CDR3 reads TGTGCCAGCAGCTTAAGAGGGACTATAGGGCATGAGCAGTTCTTC. Translation: CASSLRGTIGHEQFF.